One sample yielded the 3 T cell receptor beta chains listed below, sequenced in a study of beta chain features in type 1 diabetes. Study results and limitations: A moderate, significant TCRB CDR3 shortening appeared in type 1 diabetes across four CD4+ subsets.

These receptors' antigens are unknown. The entirety of the isolated RNA underwent reverse transcription, so expressed TCRB transcripts were sequenced. Some clones are missing from TCRdb's copy, which holds only in-frame ones; the method was immunoSEQ multiplex PCR. Of under 50,000 clones listed, approximately 70% were seen once; the top ten hold about 2.1%. Sequencing was carried out using Tregs from blood. The receptor source for this set is a woman aged 18-35 years with type 1 diabetes.

This clone was recorded a few times. J is TRBJ1-1 and V is TRBV5-4; a possible D gene is TRBD1 (5 bases). The CDR3 runs to 13 residues. CDR1 is SGHNT and CDR2 is YYREEE in the germline V gene (reference sequence). V was trimmed by 0 bases and J by 7 bases, leaving 10 bases between them. The CDR3 here is CASSLVGALEAFF. CDR3 coding DNA: TGTGCCAGCAGCTTGGTAGGGGCTCTTGAAGCTTTCTTT.

This chain uses TRBV2 with TRBJ2-3; 10 bases match TRBD2. V lost 11 bases to trimming and J lost 4 bases; unmatched junction nucleotides: 6. Germline CDR1 SNHLY, CDR2 FYNNEI. The CDR3 is made up of 13 amino acids. Here the CDR3 DNA reads TGTGCCCGCGAGCGGGAGGGCCCAGATACGCAGTATTTT. It encodes CAREREGPDTQYF.

By share, this clone ranks as medium-sized (0.01 to 0.1%). The DNA of the CDR3 is TGTGCCAGCTCACTAGCGGGGGTTAGCTCCTACGAGCAGTACTTC. Its translation: CASSLAGVSSYEQYF. This chain uses TRBV18 with TRBJ2-7; 9 nucleotides line up with TRBD2. From germline, CDR1 is KGHSH and CDR2 LQKENI. The CDR3 is 15 amino acids. The V and J ends lost 4 bases and 0 bases, in that order; junction bases with no gene match: 4.